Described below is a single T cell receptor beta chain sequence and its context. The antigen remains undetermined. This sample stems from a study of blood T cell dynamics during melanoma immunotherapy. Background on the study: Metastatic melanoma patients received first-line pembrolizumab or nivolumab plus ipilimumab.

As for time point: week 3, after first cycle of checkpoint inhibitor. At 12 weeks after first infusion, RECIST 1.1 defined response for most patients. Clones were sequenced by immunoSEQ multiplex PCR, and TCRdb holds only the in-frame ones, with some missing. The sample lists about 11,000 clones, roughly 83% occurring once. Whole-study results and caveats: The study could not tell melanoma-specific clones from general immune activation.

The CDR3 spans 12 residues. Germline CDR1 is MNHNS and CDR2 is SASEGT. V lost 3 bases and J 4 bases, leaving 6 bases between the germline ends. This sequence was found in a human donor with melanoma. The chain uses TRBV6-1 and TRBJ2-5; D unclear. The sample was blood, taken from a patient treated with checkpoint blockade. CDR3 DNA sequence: TGTGCCAGCAGTGATTTTGGAGAGACCCAGTACTTC. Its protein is CASSDFGETQYF.